Detailed here is one T cell receptor beta chain. One junction end disagrees with the germline gene, perhaps due to a read error. The CDR3 runs 15 residues. Per the germline V gene, CDR1 is LGHNT and CDR2 is FRNRAP. Repertoires were generated with immunoSEQ multiplex PCR, while TCRdb's copy carries only in-frame clones and drops some. The table records 250,000 to 300,000 clones, approximately 87% of them present only once. The data belong to a study of blood T cell repertoires in COVID-19. Overall study: COVID-19 samples, acute and convalescent, were from the United States, Italy and Spain. T cells, B-cell-depleted T cells, or PBMCs supplied cDNA or gDNA.

The V and J genes are TRBV12-5 and TRBJ1-4, with 8 positions matching TRBD1. The sequencing input was peripheral blood. The TCR sequence derives from a man in his 60s who had recovered from COVID-19. This chain's CDR3 is CASGVPGGPKEKLFF. Written as DNA, the CDR3 is TGTGCTAGTGGTGTCCCAGGGGGCCCTAAAGAAAAACTGTTTTTT.